The next 26 T cell receptor beta chains were all read from a single sample in a study of vaccination effects on CD4 cells after COVID-19. Assay used: immunoSEQ multiplex PCR; TCRdb lists only in-frame clones, some missing. The profile shows around 70,000 clones, around 77% of them singletons. These TCRs' antigens remain unknown. CD4+ T cells were isolated after about eleven days of culture. The sample was CD4+ T cells from PBMCs cultured without peptide, taken before COVID-19 vaccination. Source of these receptors: a human donor who received a COVID-19 vaccine.

J is TRBJ1-1 and V is TRBV7-3, with D hard to call. This CDR3 region has 14 residues. Between the trimmed V and J ends, which lost 4 bases and 1 base, there was a span of 10 bases. The germline V gene has CDR1 SGHTA and CDR2 FQGTGA. The CDR3 reads CASSSMGGNTEAFF. In DNA form, the CDR3 reads TGTGCCAGCAGCTCCATGGGAGGGAACACTGAAGCTTTCTTT.

The chain recombines TRBV5-8 with TRBJ2-4; 8 bases are a match to TRBD1. Germline lookup yields CDR1 SGHTS and CDR2 YDEGEE. After removal of 3 bases from V and 10 bases from J, the junction contained 6 bases not matched to a gene. The length of the CDR3 is 13 residues. The CDR3 nucleotides read TGTGCCAGCAGCTACCGACAGGGGATAATTCAGTACTTC. Amino acid sequence: CASSYRQGIIQYF.

This chain uses TRBV10-3 with TRBJ1-5, with D maybe TRBD1 (5 bases). CDR1 is ENHRY and CDR2 is SYGVKD in the germline V gene. CDR3 size: 15 residues. V was cut by 2 bases and J by 6 bases, with 14 bases left in between. Written as DNA, the CDR3 is TGTGCCATCAGTGAGGGGCAGGGAGGTAGTCAGCCCCAGCATTTT. It codes for CAISEGQGGSQPQHF.

This clone was counted only a few times. The gene calls are TRBV25-1 and TRBJ1-6; D is unresolved. Per germline, CDR1 MGHDK and CDR2 SYGVNS. V lost 3 bases and J 0 bases, leaving 9 bases between the germline ends. The CDR3 runs to 16 residues. The CDR3 sequence: CASSEPTGSYNSPLHF. The CDR3 bases are TGTGCCAGCAGTGAGCCCACGGGCTCCTATAATTCACCCCTCCACTTT.

This clone was observed a handful of times. This rearrangement joins TRBV6-5 to TRBJ1-1; no reliable D call. The V gene lost 7 bases and the J gene lost 1 base, with 4 bases spanning the gap. The germline V gene has CDR1 MNHEY and CDR2 SVGAGI. The CDR3 loop spans 11 amino acids. CDR3 sequence (DNA): TGTGCCAGCACGGGGAACACTGAAGCTTTCTTT. Amino acid sequence: CASTGNTEAFF.

This chain joins TRBV5-1 and TRBJ1-2; 9 positions match TRBD1. V shed 4 bases, J shed 5 bases, and the junction held 6 bases outside the gene matches. Germline-derived CDR1 and CDR2 are SGHRS and YFSETQ. This CDR3 has 14 residues. The CDR3 is CASSPGQGSYGYTF. CDR3 coding DNA: TGCGCCAGCAGCCCGGGACAGGGATCATATGGCTACACCTTC. The full variable domain, rest sourced from reference TRBV5-1 and TRBJ1-2, is KAGVTQTPRYLIKTRGQQVTLSCSPISGHRSVSWYQQTPGQGLQFLFEYFSETQRNKGNFPGRFSGRQFSNSRSEMNVSTLELGDSALYLCASSPGQGSYGYTFGSGTRLTVV.

V is TRBV29-1 and J is TRBJ2-5; D not resolved. CDR3 length equals 11 residues. The V and J ends lost 3 bases and 3 bases respectively, with 5 bases between them. The germline V gene has CDR1 SQVTM and CDR2 ANQGSEA. The CDR3 nucleotides read TGCAGCGTTGACAGAAAAGAGACCCAGTACTTC. It yields the protein CSVDRKETQYF.

The genes are TRBV6-5 and TRBJ2-7; D not certain. The V end was cut by 5 bases, the J end by 0 bases, with 8 bases between. This CDR3 has 13 residues. In germline, CDR1 is MNHEY, CDR2 SVGAGI. CDR3 sequence (DNA): TGTGCCAGCAGTAGAACTGGCTCCTACGAGCAGTACGTC. It translates to CASSRTGSYEQYV.

The rearrangement links TRBV5-1 to TRBJ1-3; D ambiguous. The CDR3 runs 15 residues. The germline V and J ends were trimmed by 0 bases and 0 bases, with 7 bases remaining between them. Per the germline V gene, CDR1 is SGHRS and CDR2 is YFSETQ. CDR3 residues: CASSLEPLSGNTIYF. The CDR3 bases are TGCGCCAGCAGCTTGGAACCGCTCTCTGGAAACACCATATATTTT. The variable domain in full, completed from reference TRBV5-1 and TRBJ1-3, reads KAGVTQTPRYLIKTRGQQVTLSCSPISGHRSVSWYQQTPGQGLQFLFEYFSETQRNKGNFPGRFSGRQFSNSRSEMNVSTLELGDSALYLCASSLEPLSGNTIYFGEGSWLTVV.

The chain has TRBV6-5 and TRBJ1-5, with 9 bases matching TRBD1. This CDR3 has 14 residues. CDR1 is MNHEY and CDR2 is SVGAGI in the germline V gene. V trimming: 7 bases; J trimming: 4 bases; junction bases outside the gene matches: 5. CDR3 amino acids: CASTLDRGNQPQHF. The CDR3 nucleotides are TGTGCCAGCACCCTAGACAGGGGGAATCAGCCCCAGCATTTT.

The gene calls are TRBV3-1 (or the pseudogene TRBV3-2) and TRBJ2-3; 10 bases align to TRBD2. Germline values: CDR1 LGHDT, CDR2 YNNKEL (reference sequence). This CDR3 has 15 amino acids. The trim removed 6 bases at V and 5 bases at J, leaving 8 bases unmatched. In DNA form, the CDR3 reads TGTGCCAGCAGGGGAGCGGGGGGGCACGGAGATACGCAGTATTTT. Translated, it gives CASRGAGGHGDTQYF.

The chain carries TRBV15 and TRBJ1-6; no reliable D call. Per the germline V gene, CDR1 is LNHNV and CDR2 is YYDKDF (reference sequence). Trimming pared 0 bases from V and 7 bases from J, leaving 7 bases between. The CDR3 loop spans 14 amino acids. In nucleotides, the CDR3 is TGTGCCACCAGCAGAGATTTTTCGAATTCACCCCTCCACTTT. Protein: CATSRDFSNSPLHF.

V and J are TRBV4-1 and TRBJ1-2; D remains unclear. V lost 1 base and J lost 1, with 7 bases in between. The germline V gene has CDR1 MGHRA and CDR2 YSYEKL. This CDR3 has 14 amino acids. The CDR3 is CASSQGTDNYGYTF. CDR3 nucleotides: TGCGCCAGCAGCCAAGGAACCGATAACTATGGCTACACCTTC.

This chain joins TRBV18 and TRBJ1-5; D remains ambiguous. There are 15 residues in the CDR3. Deletions cut 6 bases from V and 0 bases from J, with 12 bases between. Germline V CDR1 and CDR2: KGHSH, LQKENI. The CDR3 here is CASSLTGDSNQPQHF. The CDR3 DNA reads as TGTGCCAGCTCTCTTACCGGGGATAGCAATCAGCCCCAGCATTTT.

The genes are TRBV5-1 and TRBJ1-2, with D uncertain. CDR1 and CDR2 (germline): SGHRS, YFSETQ. V lost 4 bases, J lost 4 bases, and 20 bases lay in between. The CDR3 loop spans 16 amino acids. In DNA, the CDR3 is TGCGCCAGCAGCAGGGTCTTGGGCGGTCTTGGCTATGGCTACACCTTC. This encodes CASSRVLGGLGYGYTF.

This chain links TRBV2 with TRBJ2-4; possibly TRBD1 or TRBD2 for D (5 bases each). The CDR3 is 16 amino acids. V was pared by 2 bases and J by 1 base, with 12 bases between. Germline values: CDR1 SNHLY, CDR2 FYNNEI. CDR3 nucleotides: TGTGCCAGCAGTGAACCGGGACGCCTCGCCAAAAACATTCAGTACTTC. It encodes CASSEPGRLAKNIQYF.

The rearrangement joins TRBV18 to TRBJ2-7, with D perhaps being TRBD1 or TRBD2 (6 bases each). The CDR3 extends over 15 amino acids. Looked up from germline, CDR1 is KGHSH and CDR2 is LQKENI. The germline V and J ends were trimmed by 3 bases and 0 bases, with 12 bases remaining between them. The CDR3 reads CASSPVGGSSYEQYV. The CDR3 region has the DNA TGTGCCAGCTCACCGGTAGGGGGGAGCTCCTACGAGCAGTACGTC.

The genes are TRBV7-2 and TRBJ2-2, with D uncertain. Germline V gene lookup returns CDR1 SGHTA and CDR2 FQGNSA. There are 16 residues in the CDR3. V lost 0 bases and J lost 4, with 12 bases in between. CDR3 sequence (DNA): TGTGCCAGCAGCTTAGCCCCCCCCGGAATCACCGGGGAGCTGTTTTTT. It codes for CASSLAPPGITGELFF.

The rearrangement uses TRBV9 and TRBJ2-3; possible D gene TRBD1, 6 bases. The CDR3 sequence is 13 residues long. CDR1 and CDR2 (germline): SGDLS, YYNGEE. V gave up 4 bases and J gave up 5 bases, with 11 bases separating them. The CDR3 sequence: CASSPQGGDTQYF. The CDR3 nucleotides are TGTGCCAGCAGCCCACAGGGTGGAGATACGCAGTATTTT.

CDR3 DNA: TGTGCCAGCAGCGTAGAAGGGGGCGCGGGCGGGGAGCTGTTTTTT. Encoded protein: CASSVEGGAGGELFF. The chain carries TRBV9 and TRBJ2-2; TRBD1 agrees at 7 bases. Germline-derived CDR1 and CDR2 are SGDLS and YYNGEE. The CDR3 consists of 15 residues. Trimming at V came to 0 bases and at J to 7 bases, leaving 6 bases not matched to a gene.

This chain links TRBV18 with TRBJ1-1, with unresolved D. Deletions cut 2 bases from V and 3 bases from J, with 10 bases between. The CDR3 totals 14 residues. Germline CDR1 KGHSH, CDR2 LQKENI. CDR3 loop: CASSPLGMDTEAFF. CDR3 coding DNA: TGTGCCAGCTCACCATTGGGTATGGACACTGAAGCTTTCTTT.

The chain employs TRBV4-1 and TRBJ2-5; possible D gene TRBD1, 6 bases. Germline assignment: CDR1 MGHRA and CDR2 YSYEKL. V lost 4 bases, J lost 3 bases, and 9 bases lay in between. The CDR3 has 13 residues. CDR3 nucleotides: TGCGCCAGCAGCCTAGGACAGAAAGAGACCCAGTACTTC. This translates into CASSLGQKETQYF.

DNA of the CDR3: TGTGCCAGCAGCTTGGGGGGACGTGGCTACACCTTC. The encoded protein is CASSLGGRGYTF. The V call is TRBV5-4, the J call TRBJ1-2; D might be TRBD1 (5 bases). The V and J ends lost 0 bases and 7 bases respectively, with 7 bases between them. CDR3 length equals 12 residues. Germline CDR1 reads SGHNT; CDR2 reads YYREEE (reference sequence).

This clone has only one observation. The gene calls are TRBV23-1 and TRBJ2-2; no clear D. TRBV23-1 is reported as an ORF; its role is uncertain. This CDR3 is built from 14 residues. Trimming shortened V by 8 bases and J by 6 bases, and 16 bases separated the two germline ends. The CDR3 nucleotides are TGCGCCAGCGGGCCCGATGTTCACCCCGGGGAGCTGTTTTTT. It yields the protein CASGPDVHPGELFF.

The rearrangement uses TRBV5-1 and TRBJ2-5; 7 bases are a match to TRBD1. The CDR3 consists of 16 residues. V lost 4 bases to trimming and J lost 2 bases; unmatched junction nucleotides: 11. The germline V gene has CDR1 SGHRS and CDR2 YFSETQ. CDR3: CASSPNLGRGQETQYF. In DNA, the CDR3 is TGCGCCAGCAGCCCCAATTTGGGCAGGGGGCAAGAGACCCAGTACTTC.

The chain combines TRBV2 with TRBJ2-2; maybe TRBD1 (5 bases). Germline lookup yields CDR1 SNHLY and CDR2 FYNNEI. CDR3 length: 15 residues. The ends were cut back, 2 bases at V and 0 bases at J, with 7 bases in the middle. This CDR3 reads CASSELGANTGELFF. CDR3 sequence (DNA): TGTGCCAGCAGTGAATTAGGGGCGAACACCGGGGAGCTGTTTTTT.